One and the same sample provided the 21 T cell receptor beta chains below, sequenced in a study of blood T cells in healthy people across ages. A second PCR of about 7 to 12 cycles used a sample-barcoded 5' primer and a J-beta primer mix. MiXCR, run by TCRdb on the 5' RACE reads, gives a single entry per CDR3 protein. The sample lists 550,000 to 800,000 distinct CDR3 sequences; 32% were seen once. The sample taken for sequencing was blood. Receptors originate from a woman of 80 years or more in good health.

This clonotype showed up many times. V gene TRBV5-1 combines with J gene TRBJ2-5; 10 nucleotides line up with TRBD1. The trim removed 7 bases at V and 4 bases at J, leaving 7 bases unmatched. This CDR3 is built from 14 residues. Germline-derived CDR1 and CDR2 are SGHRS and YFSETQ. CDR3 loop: CASPDRGLLETQYF. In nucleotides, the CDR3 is TGCGCCAGCCCCGACAGGGGGCTCTTAGAGACCCAGTACTTC.

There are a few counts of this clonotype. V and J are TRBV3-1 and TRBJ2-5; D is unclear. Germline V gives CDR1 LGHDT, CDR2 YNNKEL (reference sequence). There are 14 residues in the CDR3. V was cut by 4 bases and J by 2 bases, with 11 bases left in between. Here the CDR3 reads CASSRRVTQETQYF. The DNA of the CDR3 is TGTGCCAGCAGCCGAAGGGTGACTCAAGAGACCCAGTACTTC.

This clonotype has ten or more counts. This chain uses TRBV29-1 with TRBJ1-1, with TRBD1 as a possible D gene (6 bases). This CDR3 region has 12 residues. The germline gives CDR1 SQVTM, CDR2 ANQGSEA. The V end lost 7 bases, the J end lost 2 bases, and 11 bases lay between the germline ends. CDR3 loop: CSGGQPNTEAFF. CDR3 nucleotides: TGCAGCGGAGGACAGCCCAACACTGAAGCTTTCTTT.

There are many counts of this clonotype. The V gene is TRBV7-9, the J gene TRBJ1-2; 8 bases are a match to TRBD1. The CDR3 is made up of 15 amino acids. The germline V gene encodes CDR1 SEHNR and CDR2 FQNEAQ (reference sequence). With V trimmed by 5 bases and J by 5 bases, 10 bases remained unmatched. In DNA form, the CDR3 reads TGTGCCAGCAGCCCCAGGGGGCAGGGGCTTTATGGCTACACCTTC. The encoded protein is CASSPRGQGLYGYTF.

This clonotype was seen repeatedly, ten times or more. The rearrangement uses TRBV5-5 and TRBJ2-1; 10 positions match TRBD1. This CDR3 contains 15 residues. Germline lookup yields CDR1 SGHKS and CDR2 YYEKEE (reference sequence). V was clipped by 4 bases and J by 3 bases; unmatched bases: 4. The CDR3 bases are TGTGCCAGCAGCGTCCGGGACAGGGGCTACAATGAGCAGTTCTTC. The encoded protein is CASSVRDRGYNEQFF.

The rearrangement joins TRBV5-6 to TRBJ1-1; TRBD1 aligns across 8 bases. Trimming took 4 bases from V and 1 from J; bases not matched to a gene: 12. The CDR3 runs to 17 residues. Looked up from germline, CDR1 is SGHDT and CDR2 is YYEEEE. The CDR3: CASSRLILQGGNTEAFF. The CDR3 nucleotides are TGTGCCAGCAGCCGCCTAATCTTACAGGGGGGGAACACTGAAGCTTTCTTT.

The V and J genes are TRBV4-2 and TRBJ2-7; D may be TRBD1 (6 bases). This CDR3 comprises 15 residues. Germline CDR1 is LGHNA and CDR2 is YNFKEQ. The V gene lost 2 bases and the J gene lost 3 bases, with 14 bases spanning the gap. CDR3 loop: CASSQPDRSNYEQYF. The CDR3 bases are TGTGCCAGCAGCCAACCAGACAGGTCTAACTACGAGCAGTACTTC.

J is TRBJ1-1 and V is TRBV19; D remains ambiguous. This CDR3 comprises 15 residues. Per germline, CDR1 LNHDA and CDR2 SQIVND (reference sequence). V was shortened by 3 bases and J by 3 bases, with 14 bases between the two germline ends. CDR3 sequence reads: CASSIKGRSDTEAFF. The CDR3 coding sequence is TGTGCCAGTAGTATCAAGGGAAGGTCGGACACTGAAGCTTTCTTT.

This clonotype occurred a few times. The CDR3 bases are TGTGCCTGGAGTGCGTCCCCTGGCACTGAAGCTTTCTTT. Translation gives CAWSASPGTEAFF. V gene TRBV30 combines with J gene TRBJ1-1; D uncertain. V lost 1 base and J 4 bases, leaving 10 bases between the germline ends. CDR3 length equals 13 residues. The germline gives CDR1 GTSNPN, CDR2 SVGIG (reference sequence).

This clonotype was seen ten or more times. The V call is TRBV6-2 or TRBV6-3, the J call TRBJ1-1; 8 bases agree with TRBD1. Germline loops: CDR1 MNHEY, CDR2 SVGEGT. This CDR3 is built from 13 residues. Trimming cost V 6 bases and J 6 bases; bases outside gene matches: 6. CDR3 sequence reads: CASSDRGYAEAFF. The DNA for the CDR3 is TGTGCCAGCAGCGACAGGGGTTACGCTGAAGCTTTCTTT.

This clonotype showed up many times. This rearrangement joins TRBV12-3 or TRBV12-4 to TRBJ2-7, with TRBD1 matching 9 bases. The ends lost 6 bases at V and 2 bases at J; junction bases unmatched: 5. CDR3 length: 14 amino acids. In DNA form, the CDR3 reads TGTGCCAGCAGCGCTGGACAGGGGACCTACGAGCAGTACTTC. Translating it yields CASSAGQGTYEQYF.

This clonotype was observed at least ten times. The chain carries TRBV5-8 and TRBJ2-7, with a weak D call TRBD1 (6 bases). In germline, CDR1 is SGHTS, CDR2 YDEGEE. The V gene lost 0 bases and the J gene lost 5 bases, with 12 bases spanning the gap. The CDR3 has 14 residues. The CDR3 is CASSLGPHRDEQYF. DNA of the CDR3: TGTGCCAGCAGCTTGGGCCCTCACAGGGACGAGCAGTACTTC.

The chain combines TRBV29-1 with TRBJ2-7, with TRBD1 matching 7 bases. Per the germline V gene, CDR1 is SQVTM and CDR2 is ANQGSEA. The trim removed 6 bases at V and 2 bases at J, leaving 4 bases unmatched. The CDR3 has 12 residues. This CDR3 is CSVTGPPYEQYF. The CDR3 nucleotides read TGCAGCGTGACAGGGCCGCCCTACGAGCAGTACTTC.

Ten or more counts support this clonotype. In DNA form, the CDR3 reads TGCAGTGCTCTAGCGGGGGGAAACAATGAGCAGTTCTTC. Translating gives CSALAGGNNEQFF. This chain joins TRBV20-1 and TRBJ2-1; TRBD2 aligns across 11 bases. The CDR3 runs to 13 residues. Germline CDR1 is DFQATT and CDR2 is SNEGSKA (reference sequence). The trim removed 5 bases at V and 5 bases at J, leaving 2 bases unmatched.

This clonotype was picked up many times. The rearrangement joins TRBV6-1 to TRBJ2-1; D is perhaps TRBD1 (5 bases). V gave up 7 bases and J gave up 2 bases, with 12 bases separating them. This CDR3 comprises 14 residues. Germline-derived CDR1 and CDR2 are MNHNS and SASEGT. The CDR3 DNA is TGTGCCAGCAATGTCGGCAGGGCCTACAATGAGCAGTTCTTC. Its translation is CASNVGRAYNEQFF.

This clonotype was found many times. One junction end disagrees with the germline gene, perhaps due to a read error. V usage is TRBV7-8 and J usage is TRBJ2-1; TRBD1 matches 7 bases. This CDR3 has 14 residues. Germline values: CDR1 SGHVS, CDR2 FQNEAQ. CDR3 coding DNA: TGTGCCAGCAGTTTAGCGACAGGGTACAATGAGCAGTTCTTC. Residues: CASSLATGYNEQFF.

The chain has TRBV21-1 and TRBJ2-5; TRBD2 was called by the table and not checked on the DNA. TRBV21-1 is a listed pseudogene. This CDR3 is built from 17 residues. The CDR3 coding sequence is TGTGCCAGCAGCAACCGAGGGGCCAGCAGCATCCAAGAGACCCAGTACTTC. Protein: CASSNRGASSIQETQYF.

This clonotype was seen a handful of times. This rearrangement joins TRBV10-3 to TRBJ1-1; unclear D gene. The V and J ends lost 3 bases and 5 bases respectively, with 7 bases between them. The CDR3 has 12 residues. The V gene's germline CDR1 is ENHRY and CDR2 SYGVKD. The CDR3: CAISDVGTEAFF. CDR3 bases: TGTGCCATCAGTGACGTGGGGACTGAAGCTTTCTTT.

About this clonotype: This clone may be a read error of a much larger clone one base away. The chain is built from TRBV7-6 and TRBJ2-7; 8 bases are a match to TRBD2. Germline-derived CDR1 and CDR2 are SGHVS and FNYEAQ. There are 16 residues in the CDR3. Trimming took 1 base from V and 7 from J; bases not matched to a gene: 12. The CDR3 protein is CASSLELAGSYNEQYF. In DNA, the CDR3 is TGTGCCAGCAGCTTAGAGCTAGCGGGCTCTTACAATGAGCAGTACTTC.

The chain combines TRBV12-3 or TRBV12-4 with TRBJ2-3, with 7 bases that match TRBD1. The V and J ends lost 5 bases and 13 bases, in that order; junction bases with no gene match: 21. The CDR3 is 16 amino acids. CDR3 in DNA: TGTGCCAGCAGTCCCGGGACAGTAACTAGAACAGATGCGGAGTATTTT. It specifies CASSPGTVTRTDAEYF.

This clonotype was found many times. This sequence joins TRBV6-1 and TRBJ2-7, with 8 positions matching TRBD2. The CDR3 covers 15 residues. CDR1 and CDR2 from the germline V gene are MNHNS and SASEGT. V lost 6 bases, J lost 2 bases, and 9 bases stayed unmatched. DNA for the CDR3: TGTGCCAGCAGCGCTAGGAGACTAGCGACCTACGAGCAGTACTTC. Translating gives CASSARRLATYEQYF.